The text below deals with one TCR beta chain. Its specificity is not known. The data originate from a study of T cell responses to AZD1222 COVID-19 vaccine. General study points: The number of AZD1222 recipients seropositive at baseline was only five or six. White British ancestry dominated among donors, who included more females, and clonal diversity was possibly underestimated.

TCRdb's table, derived via immunoSEQ multiplex PCR, lists solely in-frame clones and lacks some. The sample includes some 170,000 clones, 85% to 90% of them seen just once. This TCR was sampled from an adult who received the AZD1222 COVID-19 vaccine. The sample in question was peripheral blood, obtained 28 days after the second AZD1222 dose.

In DNA, the CDR3 is TGTGCCAGCTCACCCGCGACTGTTAACTATGGCTACACCTTC. Translating gives CASSPATVNYGYTF. This rearrangement joins TRBV18 to TRBJ1-2; D unresolved. V lost 3 bases and J 1 base, leaving 9 bases between the germline ends. The CDR3 totals 14 residues. The germline V gene has CDR1 KGHSH and CDR2 LQKENI.